This T cell receptor (beta chain) appears in the sequencing data of a study of cytomegalovirus exposure and HLA in healthy donors. Study outcomes and limitations: Several of the most significant clusters were apparently associated with common viral pathogens in a later analysis. In a later analysis, specific HLA alleles were associated with approximately 17,000 TCR beta sequences at a 0.05 false discovery rate.

A remark on this clone: The antigen is not known.

PCR amplification relied on 60 Vbeta primers (plus 13 Jbeta primers). Produced via immunoSEQ multiplex PCR; TCRdb's table is partial and in-frame only. The repertoire has 190,000 or so clones, around 81% of them found once; the top ten carry about a tenth. Specimen: PBMCs. The origin of this receptor is a woman between 45 and 60 years old in good health and CMV-seropositive.

The CDR3 reads CASSLAPDRGFEYF. As DNA, the CDR3 is TGTGCCAGCAGCTTAGCCCCCGACAGGGGGTTCGAGTACTTC. This chain uses TRBV7-6 with TRBJ2-5; 9 positions agree with TRBD1. With V trimmed by 0 bases and J by 12 bases, 8 bases remained unmatched. This CDR3 has 14 residues. The germline CDR1 and CDR2 sequences are SGHVS and FNYEAQ. Supplemented by reference TRBV7-6 and TRBJ2-5, the full variable domain reads GAGVSQSPRYKVTKRGQDVALRCDPISGHVSLYWYRQALGQGPEFLTYFNYEAQQDKSGLPNDRFSAERPEGSISTLTIQRTEQRDSAMYRCASSLAPDRGFEYFGPGTRLLVL.